The 27 T cell receptor beta chains in this list originate from one sample, sequenced in a study of blood T cell repertoires in COVID-19. Clones were sequenced by immunoSEQ multiplex PCR, and TCRdb holds only the in-frame ones, with some missing. The sample holds under 250,000 clones, over 75% seen once. The sequenced sample was peripheral blood. These receptors were obtained from a man in his forties or fifties with COVID-19, enrolled during active disease.

This sequence joins TRBV7-6 and TRBJ1-1; a weak D match, TRBD1 (5 bases). CDR3 length: 15 amino acids. V lost 5 bases to trimming and J lost 0 bases, with 13 bases between them. Germline V gene sequence: CDR1 SGHVS, CDR2 FNYEAQ. The CDR3 reads CASSPGNSMNTEAFF. DNA for the CDR3: TGTGCCAGCAGCCCAGGGAACAGTATGAACACTGAAGCTTTCTTT. Drawing the rest from reference TRBV7-6 and TRBJ1-1, the complete variable domain is GAGVSQSPRYKVTKRGQDVALRCDPISGHVSLYWYRQALGQGPEFLTYFNYEAQQDKSGLPNDRFSAERPEGSISTLTIQRTEQRDSAMYRCASSPGNSMNTEAFFGQGTRLTVV.

The V gene is TRBV9, the J gene TRBJ2-3, with 7 bases matching TRBD1. The germline CDR1 and CDR2 sequences are SGDLS and YYNGEE. The CDR3 length is 15 residues. After removal of 3 bases from V and 1 base from J, the junction contained 5 bases not matched to a gene. Written as DNA, the CDR3 is TGTGCCAGCAGCGCCCGACAGGGACGCACAGATACGCAGTATTTT. Its translation: CASSARQGRTDTQYF.

This chain connects TRBV6-5 to TRBJ1-6; possible D gene TRBD1, 6 bases. Germline V lookup: CDR1 MNHEY, CDR2 SVGAGI. The CDR3 contains 14 residues. Trimming pared 5 bases from V and 5 bases from J, leaving 10 bases between. The CDR3 sequence: CASSRQENNSPLHF. CDR3 bases: TGTGCCAGCAGTCGACAGGAGAATAATTCACCCCTCCACTTT.

The chain has TRBV9 and TRBJ1-2; 9 nucleotides agree with TRBD1. V lost 3 bases, J lost 8 bases, and 8 bases stayed unmatched. CDR1 is SGDLS and CDR2 is YYNGEE in the germline V gene. CDR3 length: 14 residues. The CDR3 DNA is TGTGCCAGCAGCGCCAGGACAGGGGTCGGCGGCTACACCTTC. Translation gives CASSARTGVGGYTF.

The chain carries TRBV4-2 and TRBJ2-2; 12 bases fit TRBD2. This CDR3 is 17 amino acids long. CDR1 is LGHNA, CDR2 YNFKEQ, per germline. V lost 1 base, J lost 2 bases, and 2 bases stayed unmatched. The CDR3 bases are TGTGCCAGCAGCCAAGGGACTAGCGGGGCTAACACCGGGGAGCTGTTTTTT. It is translated as CASSQGTSGANTGELFF.

V usage is TRBV19 and J usage is TRBJ2-1; 8 bases are a match to TRBD1. CDR1 is LNHDA and CDR2 is SQIVND in the germline V gene (reference sequence). V dropped 4 bases and J dropped 1; count of bases not matched to a gene: 6. CDR3 length: 16 amino acids. The CDR3 DNA reads as TGTGCCAGTAGTAAAGGACAGGGTGGATCCTACAATGAGCAGTTCTTC. Residues: CASSKGQGGSYNEQFF.

J is TRBJ2-1 and V is TRBV4-3; TRBD1 aligns across 9 bases. The length of the CDR3 is 14 residues. Per germline, CDR1 LGHNA and CDR2 YSLEER. After removal of 5 bases from V and 7 bases from J, the junction contained 6 bases not matched to a gene. CDR3: CASSGDRARNEQFF. For the CDR3, the DNA is TGCGCCAGCAGCGGGGACAGGGCTCGGAATGAGCAGTTCTTC.

V gene TRBV28 combines with J gene TRBJ2-7; a possible D gene is TRBD1 (5 bases). Trimming shortened V by 5 bases and J by 3 bases, and 8 bases separated the two germline ends. Germline assignment: CDR1 MDHEN and CDR2 SYDVKM. This CDR3 contains 12 residues. The CDR3 sequence is CASSNRNYEQYF. In DNA, the CDR3 is TGTGCCAGCAGTAACAGGAACTACGAGCAGTACTTC.

Only a few counts were recorded for this clone. This rearrangement joins TRBV4-2 to TRBJ2-7; TRBD1 aligns across 11 bases. Germline CDR1 is LGHNA and CDR2 is YNFKEQ. The trim removed 5 bases at V and 6 bases at J, leaving 6 bases unmatched. The CDR3 is 14 amino acids. The CDR3 reads CASSTPGQGGEQYF. The CDR3 DNA follows: TGTGCCAGCAGCACACCGGGACAGGGGGGCGAGCAGTACTTC.

The rearrangement uses TRBV9 and TRBJ2-1; weak D call: TRBD2 (7 bases). V dropped 3 bases and J dropped 0 bases, with 13 bases sitting between them. Germline V CDR1 and CDR2: SGDLS, YYNGEE. CDR3 size: 16 residues. CDR3: CASSGRGASSYNEQFF. The CDR3 region has the DNA TGTGCCAGCAGCGGCCGGGGGGCCAGCTCCTACAATGAGCAGTTCTTC.

The V and J genes are TRBV10-1 and TRBJ1-6, with D unclear. Between the trimmed V and J ends, which lost 4 bases and 7 bases, there was a span of 14 bases. The CDR3 extends over 15 amino acids. Per the germline V gene, CDR1 is WNHNN and CDR2 is SYGVQD (reference sequence). The CDR3 sequence is CASSASRAMNSPLHF. CDR3 bases: TGCGCCAGCAGTGCTTCGCGGGCGATGAATTCACCCCTCCACTTT.

The chain is built from TRBV4-1 and TRBJ1-2, with D tentatively TRBD1 (6 bases). The length of the CDR3 is 15 residues. Germline V CDR1 and CDR2: MGHRA, YSYEKL. Deletions cut 3 bases from V and 8 bases from J, with 19 bases between. The CDR3 sequence is CASSQPLTGSGGYTF. The CDR3 DNA reads as TGCGCCAGCAGCCAGCCCCTAACAGGGTCTGGCGGCTACACCTTC.

The chain has TRBV19 and TRBJ2-2; maybe TRBD1 (6 bases). This CDR3 has 14 residues. V was cut by 10 bases and J by 5 bases, with 17 bases left in between. Looked up from germline, CDR1 is LNHDA and CDR2 is SQIVND (reference sequence). This CDR3 reads CATHKGVETGELFF. CDR3 bases: TGTGCCACCCATAAGGGGGTGGAGACCGGGGAGCTGTTTTTT. The variable domain in full, with the rest retrieved from reference TRBV19 and TRBJ2-2, is DGGITQSPKYLFRKEGQNVTLSCEQNLNHDAMYWYRQDPGQGLRLIYYSQIVNDFQKGDIAEGYSVSREKKESFPLTVTSAQKNPTAFYLCATHKGVETGELFFGEGSRLTVL.

The chain uses TRBV18 and TRBJ1-2, with 10 bases identical to TRBD1. The V gene end was trimmed by 4 bases and the J gene end by 2 bases; junction bases not matched to a gene: 7. This CDR3 region has 16 residues. The germline V gene encodes CDR1 KGHSH and CDR2 LQKENI. CDR3 nucleotides: TGTGCCAGCTCACGCGGGACAGGGGCCCTAAACTATGGCTACACCTTC. It specifies CASSRGTGALNYGYTF. The variable domain in full, completed from reference TRBV18 and TRBJ1-2, reads NAGVMQNPRHLVRRRGQEARLRCSPMKGHSHVYWYRQLPEEGLKFMVYLQKENIIDESGMPKERFSAEFPKEGPSILRIQQVVRGDSAAYFCASSRGTGALNYGYTFGSGTRLTVV.

In regard to this clone: A read error may produce the germline difference seen at one junction end. This chain links TRBV7-7 with TRBJ2-5; no clear D gene. The CDR3 runs to 14 residues. CDR1 is SSHAT, CDR2 FNYEAQ, per germline (reference sequence). CDR3 amino acids: CASSALRNQETQYF. CDR3 DNA: TGTGCTAGCAGCGCCCTGCGAAACCAAGAGACCCAGTACTTC.

The V gene is TRBV2, the J gene TRBJ2-1, with D perhaps matching TRBD2 (5 bases). V dropped 5 bases and J dropped 0 bases, with 8 bases sitting between them. CDR1 and CDR2 (germline): SNHLY, FYNNEI. The CDR3 contains 14 residues. The CDR3, as DNA: TGTGCCAGCAGTACAAGCGGCTCCTACAATGAGCAGTTCTTC. Amino acids: CASSTSGSYNEQFF.

The V and J genes are TRBV11-2 and TRBJ2-5; D might be TRBD1 (7 bases). Trimming removed 2 bases at V and 5 bases at J, with 15 bases between. This CDR3 comprises 15 residues. Germline values: CDR1 SGHAT, CDR2 FQNNGV. The CDR3 region has the DNA TGTGCCAGCAGCTTACGGCAGGGGGGCGGGGAGACCCAGTACTTC. This translates into CASSLRQGGGETQYF.

The chain uses TRBV30 and TRBJ1-1; 7 bases are a match to TRBD1. The V gene end was trimmed by 3 bases and the J gene end by 7 bases; junction bases not matched to a gene: 2. Germline V gene lookup returns CDR1 GTSNPN and CDR2 SVGIG (reference sequence). This CDR3 is 11 amino acids long. CDR3 nucleotide sequence: TGTGCCTGGAGGGACAGGAGTGAAGCTTTCTTT. Translated: CAWRDRSEAFF. The whole variable domain, remainder taken from reference TRBV30 and TRBJ1-1, is SQTIHQWPATLVQPVGSPLSLECTVEGTSNPNLYWYRQAAGRGLQLLFYSVGIGQISSEVPQNLSASRPQDRQFILSSKKLLLSDSGFYLCAWRDRSEAFFGQGTRLTVV.

The chain carries TRBV6-5 and TRBJ2-5, with TRBD2 as a possible D gene (7 bases). The germline V and J ends were trimmed by 5 bases and 5 bases, with 18 bases remaining between them. Germline CDR1 MNHEY, CDR2 SVGAGI. This CDR3 is built from 15 residues. CDR3 loop: CASSTTWGGSETQYF. The DNA of the CDR3 is TGTGCCAGCAGTACGACCTGGGGGGGCTCGGAGACCCAGTACTTC.

V gene TRBV3-1 (or the pseudogene TRBV3-2) combines with J gene TRBJ2-4, with a possible D match to TRBD2 (6 bases). This CDR3 is 15 amino acids long. Germline loops: CDR1 LGHDT, CDR2 YNNKEL (reference sequence). Trimming pared 3 bases from V and 3 bases from J, leaving 12 bases between. CDR3 loop: CASSHLEGGKNIQYF. The CDR3 DNA reads as TGTGCCAGCAGCCACCTGGAGGGAGGCAAAAACATTCAGTACTTC.

The chain joins TRBV7-2 to TRBJ2-2; the D gene is possibly TRBD1 (5 bases). The V and J ends lost 2 bases and 1 base respectively, with 11 bases between them. Germline values: CDR1 SGHTA, CDR2 FQGNSA. This CDR3 contains 16 residues. CDR3 nucleotide sequence: TGTGCCAGCAGCTTAAAATCAGGGTGGAACACCGGGGAGCTGTTTTTT. This translates into CASSLKSGWNTGELFF.

This chain joins TRBV12-3 or TRBV12-4 and TRBJ2-7, with TRBD1 matching over 7 bases. Trimming removed 4 bases from V and 7 bases from J; junction bases left unmatched: 7. The CDR3 is 13 amino acids. In DNA form, the CDR3 reads TGTGCCAGCAGTTCCACAGGGGTGAGGGAGCAGTACTTC. This gives the protein CASSSTGVREQYF.

This clone was found once. The rearrangement links TRBV7-9 to TRBJ1-5, with 9 bases identical to TRBD1. After removal of 1 base from V and 0 bases from J, the junction contained 4 bases not matched to a gene. CDR1 SEHNR and CDR2 FQNEAQ come from the germline V gene (reference sequence). This CDR3 has 17 residues. CDR3 nucleotide sequence: TGTGCCAGCAGCTTAGGACAGGGGGGAGTTAGCAATCAGCCCCAGCATTTT. Encoded protein: CASSLGQGGVSNQPQHF.

The chain is built from TRBV11-2 and TRBJ2-1; 11 positions match TRBD2. Germline values: CDR1 SGHAT, CDR2 FQNNGV. The trim removed 1 base at V and 7 bases at J, leaving 12 bases unmatched. The CDR3 spans 18 residues. CDR3 amino acids: CASSLGAFGSGRGNEQFF. The CDR3 DNA is TGTGCCAGCAGCTTAGGGGCTTTTGGTAGCGGGAGGGGTAATGAGCAGTTCTTC. Full variable domain (missing parts from reference TRBV11-2 and TRBJ2-1): EAGVAQSPRYKIIEKRQSVAFWCNPISGHATLYWYQQILGQGPKLLIQFQNNGVVDDSQLPKDRFSAERLKGVDSTLKIQPAKLEDSAVYLCASSLGAFGSGRGNEQFFGPGTRLTVL.

V and J are TRBV19 and TRBJ2-2; 10 nucleotides align to TRBD1. The CDR3 runs 16 residues. Germline V gene sequence: CDR1 LNHDA, CDR2 SQIVND (reference sequence). V was clipped by 8 bases and J by 4 bases; unmatched bases: 10. CDR3 sequence: CASRGQGFSPTGELFF. The CDR3, as DNA: TGTGCCAGTCGGGGACAGGGGTTTTCTCCCACCGGGGAGCTGTTTTTT.

The chain has TRBV10-2 and TRBJ1-5; perhaps TRBD1 as D (6 bases). This CDR3 has 15 residues. The germline gives CDR1 WSHSY, CDR2 SAAADI. V was shortened by 0 bases and J by 4 bases, with 10 bases between the two germline ends. The CDR3 sequence: CASSESDSDNQPQHF. The DNA of the CDR3 is TGCGCCAGCAGTGAGTCGGACAGTGATAATCAGCCCCAGCATTTT.

The chain carries TRBV27 and TRBJ1-2, with unresolved D. CDR1 and CDR2 (germline): MNHEY, SMNVEV (reference sequence). The CDR3 is 14 residues long. Trimming stripped 7 bases from V and 8 bases from J, with 20 bases between. For the CDR3, the DNA is TGTGCCAGCACCCCCCGGGGAGGGTCGGACGGCTACACCTTC. This codes for CASTPRGGSDGYTF.